The clone carrying this TCR beta chain was detected a few times. Its antigen is not identified. TCRdb's copy holds only in-frame clones and misses some; the assay was immunoSEQ multiplex PCR. The repertoire includes around 50,000 clones, 78% of them detected once, and approximately 0.7% sits in the top ten. Single viable CD3+CD4+CD8-CD45RO+ cells were sorted as the memory CD4+ T cells. Serum IgG to CMV pp150, pp28, p38 and p52 defined serostatus. These data belong to a study of memory CD4+ T cells and cytomegalovirus serostatus. Study-wide points: Repertoires predicted CMV serostatus with median bootstrapped AUC of about 0.95. About 40% of the roughly 160 known CMV-associated TCRbeta sequences appeared in CD4+ memory.

Trimming took 5 bases from V and 4 from J, leaving 8 bases between them. The germline V gene has CDR1 GTSNPN and CDR2 SVGIG (reference sequence). The CDR3 is made up of 11 amino acids. The TCR comes from an adult in good health and CMV-seronegative. This chain connects TRBV30 to TRBJ2-5; D gene unclear. Sequenced: memory CD4+ T cells from blood. In DNA, the CDR3 is TGTGCCTGGGATCTCCGAGAGACCCAGTACTTC. It specifies CAWDLRETQYF.